The 31 T cell receptor beta chains given below trace back to one sample, sequenced in a study of ipilimumab plus nivolumab after autologous stem cell transplantation. Using immunoSEQ multiplex PCR, the repertoire was profiled, and TCRdb retains in-frame clones only, with some absent. The sample records some 11,000 clones, about 70% being singletons. The source material was PBMCs, sampled in a trial of ipilimumab plus nivolumab as post-transplant consolidation. These receptors originate from a male donor with multiple myeloma.

The J gene is TRBJ2-3, the V gene TRBV6-6; D gene unclear. The germline CDR1 and CDR2 sequences are MNHNY and SVGAGI (reference sequence). The CDR3 runs to 12 residues. The ends were cut back, 1 base at V and 3 bases at J, with 2 bases in the middle. CDR3 in DNA: TGTGCCAGCAGTTACTGGACAGATACGCAGTATTTT. Amino acids: CASSYWTDTQYF.

The CDR3 DNA reads as TGTGCCAGTAGTATACGTGGGGACCATGAGCAGTTCTTC. This gives the protein CASSIRGDHEQFF. The V and J genes are TRBV19 and TRBJ2-1; D assignment may be TRBD1 or TRBD2 (5 bases each). V was trimmed by 2 bases and J by 8 bases, leaving 10 bases between them. The CDR3 has 13 amino acids. Looked up from germline, CDR1 is LNHDA and CDR2 is SQIVND (reference sequence).

This chain joins TRBV6-1 and TRBJ1-1; 7 positions agree with TRBD1. The CDR3 covers 14 residues. V lost 4 bases and J lost 5; bases outside the gene matches: 7. The V gene's germline CDR1 is MNHNS and CDR2 SASEGT. The CDR3 protein is CASSASRGQTEAFF. The DNA of the CDR3 is TGTGCCAGCAGTGCCTCGAGGGGGCAAACTGAAGCTTTCTTT.

The rearrangement uses TRBV7-3 and TRBJ2-7; possible D gene TRBD2, 7 bases. Trimming cost V 3 bases and J 0 bases, with 12 bases left between them. Germline V gene lookup returns CDR1 SGHTA and CDR2 FQGTGA. This CDR3 has 15 amino acids. For the CDR3, the DNA is TGTGCCAGCAGCTTCGGCGGGGGCTCCTCCTACGAGCAGTACTTC. This encodes CASSFGGGSSYEQYF.

The gene calls are TRBV7-3 and TRBJ2-1; 9 positions match TRBD2. CDR1 is SGHTA and CDR2 is FQGTGA in the germline V gene. CDR3 length: 15 residues. J gave up 6 bases and V 2 bases, and 5 bases lay outside the gene matches. As DNA, the CDR3 is TGTGCCAGCAGCTTAGCCAGCGGGGGGATCAATGAGCAGTTCTTC. Translating gives CASSLASGGINEQFF.

The CDR3 DNA sequence: TGTGCCAGCAGCTTAGCAGGGACAGGCTACGAGCAGTACTTC. Translating it yields CASSLAGTGYEQYF. V usage is TRBV11-2 and J usage is TRBJ2-5; 8 bases agree with TRBD1. The tail of the sequence fits TRBJ2-7 better, so the J call may be wrong. The germline V gene has CDR1 SGHAT and CDR2 FQNNGV. CDR3 length: 14 residues.

The V call is TRBV6-1, the J call TRBJ2-1; D remains ambiguous. V was trimmed by 0 bases and J by 7 bases, leaving 16 bases between them. The CDR3 consists of 16 residues. The V gene's germline CDR1 is MNHNS and CDR2 SASEGT. The CDR3 DNA is TGTGCCAGCAGTGAAGCCTTCGGGTATAAGGTTAATGAGCAGTTCTTC. Protein sequence: CASSEAFGYKVNEQFF.

The chain has TRBV2 and TRBJ1-2, with D perhaps matching TRBD1 (6 bases). Germline V lookup: CDR1 SNHLY, CDR2 FYNNEI. The CDR3 covers 17 residues. Trimming removed 5 bases from V and 4 bases from J, with 23 bases in between. CDR3 coding DNA: TGTGCCAGCAGTCGAGGACCCGACCCGCGAGGGGGCTATGGCTACACCTTC. Translated, it gives CASSRGPDPRGGYGYTF.

The V and J genes are TRBV9 and TRBJ2-3, with TRBD2 as a possible D gene (7 bases). The CDR3 has 15 residues. The V gene lost 0 bases and the J gene lost 6 bases, with 14 bases spanning the gap. Germline loops: CDR1 SGDLS, CDR2 YYNGEE. The CDR3, as DNA: TGTGCCAGCAGCGTAGCGGGGGGCCTAGGGGATACGCAGTATTTT. It encodes CASSVAGGLGDTQYF.

The sample holds one count of this clone. The chain carries TRBV7-6 and TRBJ2-3; 12 bases map to TRBD1. The junction had 2 bases not matched to a gene; V was cut back by 1 base and J by 6 bases. Germline CDR1 is SGHVS and CDR2 is FNYEAQ. The CDR3 runs 15 residues. Here the CDR3 DNA reads TGTGCCAGCAGCTTAGGAGGGACAGGGGGCGATACGCAGTATTTT. Residues: CASSLGGTGGDTQYF. Using reference TRBV7-6 and TRBJ2-3 for the parts outside the CDR3, the full variable domain is GAGVSQSPRYKVTKRGQDVALRCDPISGHVSLYWYRQALGQGPEFLTYFNYEAQQDKSGLPNDRFSAERPEGSISTLTIQRTEQRDSAMYRCASSLGGTGGDTQYFGPGTRLTVL.

This clone was counted only a few times. The chain has TRBV9 and TRBJ2-3; 9 nucleotides agree with TRBD1. The length of the CDR3 is 15 residues. The germline CDR1 and CDR2 sequences are SGDLS and YYNGEE. V dropped 6 bases and J dropped 6; count of bases not matched to a gene: 11. The CDR3 bases are TGTGCCAGCACCCGTGGGGACAGGGTAATGGATACGCAGTATTTT. The encoded protein is CASTRGDRVMDTQYF.

This clone was recorded once. The genes are TRBV4-1 and TRBJ2-1, with 8 bases aligning to TRBD2. From germline, CDR1 is MGHRA and CDR2 YSYEKL. V dropped 8 bases and J dropped 5; count of bases not matched to a gene: 14. This CDR3 is built from 16 residues. In nucleotides, the CDR3 is TGCGCCAGCGGGATCGGACTAGCCCCCCTAAACAATGAGCAGTTCTTC. It translates to CASGIGLAPLNNEQFF.

The V gene is TRBV27, the J gene TRBJ1-6; TRBD1 is a possible D gene (6 bases). Germline CDR1 and CDR2: MNHEY and SMNVEV (reference sequence). V was trimmed by 5 bases and J by 9 bases, leaving 20 bases between them. The CDR3 is 16 amino acids. The CDR3 DNA sequence: TGTGCCAGCAGTGCCTCGAGGGGGGGAAGTAGTTCACCCCTCCACTTT. This gives the protein CASSASRGGSSSPLHF.

In this sample, this clone turned up a few times. The chain has TRBV5-4 and TRBJ2-7, with a tentative D call TRBD2 (6 bases). This CDR3 has 14 residues. Between the trimmed V and J ends, which lost 1 base and 4 bases, there was a span of 12 bases. CDR1 SGHNT and CDR2 YYREEE come from the germline V gene (reference sequence). CDR3 nucleotide sequence: TGTGCCAGCAGCTTGCGCGGGGCACCTTACGAGCAGTACTTC. It translates to CASSLRGAPYEQYF.

This clone was seen just once. V gene TRBV10-2 combines with J gene TRBJ2-3, with TRBD2 matching 10 bases. After removal of 7 bases from V and 0 bases from J, the junction contained 7 bases not matched to a gene. CDR3 length equals 16 residues. In germline, CDR1 is WSHSY, CDR2 SAAADI. CDR3 amino acids: CASTQGLATSTDTQYF. CDR3 sequence (DNA): TGCGCCAGCACCCAGGGACTAGCGACTAGCACAGATACGCAGTATTTT.

The chain has TRBV11-3 and TRBJ2-7; maybe TRBD2 (6 bases). The ends were cut back, 1 base at V and 5 bases at J, with 9 bases in the middle. CDR1 is SGHNT, CDR2 YENEEA, per germline. The CDR3 consists of 13 residues. CDR3 sequence reads: CASSLAWGDEQYF. CDR3 DNA sequence: TGTGCCAGCAGCTTAGCGTGGGGGGACGAGCAGTACTTC.

The V gene is TRBV19, the J gene TRBJ1-5; the D is unclear. The CDR3 spans 14 residues. With 3 bases removed from V and 0 bases from J, the gap between germline ends came to 6 bases. The V gene's germline CDR1 is LNHDA and CDR2 SQIVND (reference sequence). CDR3 residues: CASSIADSNQPQHF. The CDR3 coding sequence is TGTGCCAGTAGTATTGCTGATAGCAATCAGCCCCAGCATTTT.

V usage is TRBV19 and J usage is TRBJ1-4; a weak D match, TRBD1 (6 bases). Germline assignment: CDR1 LNHDA and CDR2 SQIVND (reference sequence). CDR3 size: 15 residues. The V end lost 6 bases, the J end lost 4 bases, and 15 bases lay between the germline ends. CDR3 coding DNA: TGTGCCAGTAGGTTGACAGGTCGCGATAATGAAAAACTGTTTTTT. Translation: CASRLTGRDNEKLFF.

This clone has a handful of counts. The chain employs TRBV7-9 and TRBJ2-5; 9 bases align to TRBD1. This CDR3 spans 18 amino acids. Germline-derived CDR1 and CDR2 are SEHNR and FQNEAQ (reference sequence). With V trimmed by 5 bases and J by 0 bases, 13 bases remained unmatched. The CDR3 coding sequence is TGTGCCAGCAGCCAGCCGGGACAGGGACTTTCCGACCAAGAGACCCAGTACTTC. Amino acid sequence: CASSQPGQGLSDQETQYF. Full variable domain (outside the CDR3, taken from reference TRBV7-9 and TRBJ2-5): DTGVSQNPRHKITKRGQNVTFRCDPISEHNRLYWYRQTLGQGPEFLTYFQNEAQLEKSRLLSDRFSAERPKGSFSTLEIQRTEQGDSAMYLCASSQPGQGLSDQETQYFGPGTRLLVL.

The chain has TRBV13 and TRBJ2-5; the match to TRBD1 covers 10 bases. The CDR3 is made up of 15 amino acids. Per the germline V gene, CDR1 is PRHDT and CDR2 is FYEKMQ (reference sequence). V gave up 4 bases and J gave up 5 bases; unmatched junction bases: 7. This CDR3 is CASSSRRTGGETQYF. The CDR3 nucleotides read TGTGCCAGCAGCTCCCGACGGACAGGGGGGGAGACCCAGTACTTC.

The V and J genes are TRBV7-9 and TRBJ2-2; tentative D call: TRBD1 (6 bases). Germline assignment: CDR1 SEHNR and CDR2 FQNEAQ (reference sequence). The CDR3 loop spans 14 amino acids. The ends were cut back, 6 bases at V and 4 bases at J, with 12 bases in the middle. CDR3 residues: CASSRTGFTGELFF. The CDR3, as DNA: TGTGCCAGCAGTCGTACAGGGTTCACCGGGGAGCTGTTTTTT.

V usage is TRBV6-6 and J usage is TRBJ2-5; D call uncertain. CDR3 length: 15 residues. Deletions cut 4 bases from V and 1 base from J, with 13 bases between. Per germline, CDR1 MNHNY and CDR2 SVGAGI (reference sequence). CDR3 residues: CASSSPSNSQETQYF. The CDR3 coding sequence is TGTGCCAGCAGTTCTCCATCAAATAGCCAAGAGACCCAGTACTTC.

This clone was recorded a few times. The chain has TRBV28 and TRBJ2-7, with D perhaps matching TRBD1 or TRBD2 (5 bases each). Trimming took off 8 bases at V and 1 base at J, with 18 bases between the two ends. Germline V gene lookup returns CDR1 MDHEN and CDR2 SYDVKM. The CDR3 loop spans 15 amino acids. The CDR3 protein is CASGRVGVQSYEQYF. CDR3 sequence (DNA): TGTGCCAGCGGGAGAGTAGGGGTCCAATCCTACGAGCAGTACTTC.

This chain joins TRBV2 and TRBJ1-4, with D unresolved. The CDR3 totals 13 residues. Germline V CDR1 and CDR2: SNHLY, FYNNEI. Trimming cost V 8 bases and J 4 bases, with 11 bases left between them. The CDR3 is CASRTAGNEKLFF. The CDR3 DNA is TGTGCCAGCCGGACTGCCGGTAATGAAAAACTGTTTTTT.

The count of this clone is one. The chain couples TRBV25-1 to TRBJ2-6; 11 bases map to TRBD2. The CDR3 consists of 18 residues. The V and J ends lost 4 bases and 0 bases, in that order; junction bases with no gene match: 5. CDR1 MGHDK and CDR2 SYGVNS come from the germline V gene. CDR3 amino acids: CASSVTSGGSSGANVLTF. Written as DNA, the CDR3 is TGTGCCAGCAGTGTAACTAGCGGGGGTTCCTCTGGGGCCAACGTCCTGACTTTC.

V and J are TRBV6-4 and TRBJ1-2, with TRBD1 matching 7 bases. This CDR3 is 18 amino acids long. Germline V gene lookup returns CDR1 MRHNA and CDR2 SNTAGT. Trimming cost V 2 bases and J 1 base; bases outside gene matches: 13. Written as DNA, the CDR3 is TGTGCCAGCAGTGACGGATTGGCGTCAGGGGGTTTTAACTATGGCTACACCTTC. This translates into CASSDGLASGGFNYGYTF.

The chain recombines TRBV5-1 with TRBJ1-2, with 8 positions matching TRBD1. The CDR3 is 15 amino acids. The germline V gene encodes CDR1 SGHRS and CDR2 YFSETQ. V was pared by 4 bases and J by 2 bases, with 7 bases of the junction left unmatched. The CDR3 nucleotides are TGCGCCAGCAGCCAAAGACAGGGGCTAAACTATGGCTACACCTTC. Protein: CASSQRQGLNYGYTF.

V gene TRBV6-6 combines with J gene TRBJ1-2, with 8 bases matching TRBD1. V gave up 2 bases and J gave up 6 bases; unmatched junction bases: 8. This CDR3 has 15 residues. The germline V gene encodes CDR1 MNHNY and CDR2 SVGAGI (reference sequence). The CDR3 protein is CASSYAGQGANGYTF. In DNA, the CDR3 is TGTGCCAGCAGTTACGCCGGACAGGGCGCTAATGGCTACACCTTC.

The V call is TRBV6-6, the J call TRBJ1-5; a weak D match, TRBD1 (5 bases). Trimming stripped 8 bases from V and 5 bases from J, with 16 bases between. This CDR3 is 14 amino acids long. Germline values: CDR1 MNHNY, CDR2 SVGAGI (reference sequence). The CDR3 coding sequence is TGTGCCAGCTCGGTCGTGGACAACTATCAGCCCCAGCATTTT. Its protein product is CASSVVDNYQPQHF.

The rearrangement joins TRBV20-1 to TRBJ2-1, with a tentative D call TRBD1 (5 bases). Germline V gene lookup returns CDR1 DFQATT and CDR2 SNEGSKA (reference sequence). The CDR3 runs 11 residues. With 6 bases removed from V and 10 bases from J, the gap between germline ends came to 13 bases. The CDR3 sequence: CSAGAQAEQFF. The CDR3 DNA is TGCAGTGCAGGAGCACAGGCCGAGCAGTTCTTC.

The V gene is TRBV19, the J gene TRBJ2-7, with D perhaps assigned TRBD1 or TRBD2 (7 bases each). The germline CDR1 and CDR2 sequences are LNHDA and SQIVND (reference sequence). This CDR3 is built from 15 residues. V was pared by 3 bases and J by 2 bases, with 14 bases between. The DNA of the CDR3 is TGTGCCAGTAGTATGCGCCAGGGGGGGACCTACGAGCAGTACTTC. Translation: CASSMRQGGTYEQYF.